This TCR beta chain was recorded in a study of blood T cells in healthy people across ages. General study findings and limits: A roughly linear fall in TCR beta diversity per million T cells was seen with increasing age.

Regarding this clonotype: The target antigen is unknown.

CDR3 size: 14 residues. Trimming removed 5 bases from V and 6 bases from J; junction bases left unmatched: 7. From germline, CDR1 is MGHDK and CDR2 SYGVNS. PCR was performed a second time for about 7 to 12 cycles using a sample-barcoded 5' primer and a J-beta primer mix. The template-switch adaptor was a 5' adaptor with 12 random nucleotides. It tagged each cDNA molecule. TCRdb independently ran MiXCR on the 5' RACE reads; one entry per CDR3 protein. This sample carries 650,000 to 1,000,000 distinct CDR3 sequences, around 45% of them seen once, and the ten largest clones take 15% to 20%. Russia was home to the donors, healthy Caucasian individuals aged roughly 6 to 90. Every sample yielded at least 6.5 million isolated PBMCs.

The sequence derives from a man older than 75 in good health. The sequenced sample consisted of blood. The chain uses TRBV25-1 and TRBJ1-5, with 7 positions matching TRBD1. The CDR3 sequence is CASSSTGDGQPQHF. DNA of the CDR3: TGTGCCAGCAGTTCAACAGGGGATGGTCAGCCCCAGCATTTT.